The 3 T cell receptor beta chains reported below all come from one sample, sequenced in a study of blood T cell repertoires in COVID-19. Assay: immunoSEQ multiplex PCR; the TCRdb copy retains only in-frame clones and omits some. The sample comprises approximately 290,000 clones, around 90% of which are singletons, and roughly 2.3% rests with the top ten. Sequenced: peripheral blood. These receptors were collected from a man aged 18 to 29 with active or convalescent COVID-19.

A single count supports this clone. The V gene is TRBV7-3, the J gene TRBJ1-6, with D perhaps TRBD1 (6 bases). The V end lost 5 bases, the J end lost 7 bases, and 21 bases lay between the germline ends. This CDR3 spans 17 amino acids. Germline V lookup: CDR1 SGHTA, CDR2 FQGTGA. CDR3 DNA: TGTGCCAGCAGCCTAAAGGGCCAGGGGCGATGGAATTCACCCCTCCACTTT. Protein: CASSLKGQGRWNSPLHF.

The chain couples TRBV5-1 to TRBJ2-5; TRBD2 is a possible D gene (5 bases). The CDR3 contains 12 residues. From germline, CDR1 is SGHRS and CDR2 YFSETQ. Trimming took 2 bases from V and 4 from J, leaving 6 bases between them. The CDR3 nucleotides are TGCGCCAGCAGCTTTGCGGGAGAGACCCAGTACTTC. This encodes CASSFAGETQYF.

This chain connects TRBV5-1 to TRBJ2-7; 9 bases agree with TRBD1. V was clipped by 9 bases and J by 0 bases; unmatched bases: 4. The CDR3 is 13 residues long. The germline V gene encodes CDR1 SGHRS and CDR2 YFSETQ. CDR3 amino acids: CATGTGSSYEQYF. The DNA for the CDR3 is TGCGCCACAGGGACAGGGAGCTCCTACGAGCAGTACTTC.